Listed below are T cell receptor beta chains from one sample, sequenced in a study of blood T cell repertoires in COVID-19. Assay: immunoSEQ multiplex PCR; the TCRdb copy retains only in-frame clones and omits some. The table has approximately 140,000 clones, about 90% seen once; the top ten hold roughly 4%. The sequenced sample was PBMCs or T cells enriched from blood (not recorded which). The receptors shown here come from a woman aged 35 to 49 who had been exposed to COVID-19. Both conserved end residues are part of each CDR3. The D gene is left open where the match is weak. Clone size appears in some rows only: once, few, many, or a class for an expanded clone.

>TRBV5-4|TRBJ2-1|TRBD2|.
CASSPPGLALNEQFF
TGTGCCAGCAGCCCCCCGGGACTAGCATTGAATGAGCAGTTCTTC
>TRBV7-8|TRBJ1-5|TRBD1|.
CASSYRQGPFNQPQHF
TGTGCCAGCAGTTACCGACAGGGGCCTTTCAATCAGCCCCAGCATTTT
>TRBV2|TRBJ1-1|.|.
CASVPMNTEAFF
TGTGCCAGTGTCCCCATGAACACTGAAGCTTTCTTT
>TRBV29-1|TRBJ2-2|TRBD2|.
CSVEGLAAGELFF
TGCAGCGTTGAAGGACTAGCGGCCGGGGAGCTGTTTTTT
>TRBV9|TRBJ2-2|.|.
CASSVVASHTGELFF
TGTGCCAGCAGCGTAGTGGCTTCTCACACCGGGGAGCTGTTTTTT
>TRBV28|TRBJ2-3|TRBD1|.
CASKTGGNTDTQYF
TGTGCCAGCAAGACAGGGGGCAACACAGATACGCAGTATTTT
>TRBV6-4|TRBJ1-2|.|few
CASSEAPGLGGYTF
TGTGCCAGCAGTGAAGCACCCGGACTGGGGGGCTACACCTTC
>TRBV7-2|TRBJ1-2|TRBD1|.
CASSQGQGYGYTF
TGTGCCAGCAGCCAAGGACAGGGATATGGCTACACCTTC
>TRBV2|TRBJ2-3|.|.
CASTTLAGDTQYF
TGTGCCAGCACCACACTAGCCGGCGATACGCAGTATTTT
>TRBV28|TRBJ1-4|TRBD1|once
CASTPGQGTLSNEKLFF
TGTGCCAGCACTCCGGGACAGGGGACATTATCTAATGAAAAACTGTTTTTT
>TRBV5-1|TRBJ2-3|TRBD2|.
CASSLRQASTSGRKDTQYF
TGCGCCAGCAGCTTGCGGCAGGCGTCAACTAGCGGGAGAAAGGATACGCAGTATTTT
>TRBV9|TRBJ1-2|.|.
CASGKSPFNYGYTF
TGTGCCAGCGGCAAAAGTCCCTTTAACTATGGCTACACCTTC
>TRBV5-1|TRBJ2-2|TRBD1|.
CASSLGGTGLTGELFF
TGCGCCAGCAGCTTGGGCGGGACAGGTCTCACCGGGGAGCTGTTTTTT
>TRBV13|TRBJ2-7|.|.
CASSLLGDYEQYF
TGTGCCAGCAGCTTATTAGGGGACTACGAGCAGTACTTC
>TRBV9|TRBJ1-6|TRBD1|.
CASSRTGDNSPLHF
TGTGCCAGCAGCCGGACAGGTGATAATTCACCCCTCCACTTT
>TRBV19|TRBJ1-1|.|.
CASSIPPEGRVNTEAFF
TGTGCCAGTAGTATCCCCCCAGAGGGAAGGGTGAACACTGAAGCTTTCTTT
>TRBV4-3|TRBJ1-3|TRBD1|once
CASSQDLRDRDRNTIYF
TGCGCCAGCAGCCAAGATTTAAGAGACAGGGATAGAAACACCATATATTTT
>TRBV25-1|TRBJ1-2|.|once
CASSERQGLSGYTF
TGTGCCAGCAGTGAAAGGCAGGGTCTCAGTGGCTACACCTTC
>TRBV19|TRBJ1-5|.|.
CASSTEDRRGQPQHF
TGTGCCAGTAGTACCGAGGACCGACGGGGTCAGCCCCAGCATTTT
>TRBV7-2|TRBJ1-5|TRBD1|once
CASSTGQGNSNQPQHF
TGTGCCAGCAGCACGGGACAGGGTAATAGCAATCAGCCCCAGCATTTT
>TRBV23-1|TRBJ1-5|TRBD1|.
CASSHTGTAVSQPQHF
TGCGCCAGCAGTCACACCGGGACAGCTGTATCGCAGCCCCAGCATTTT
>TRBV28|TRBJ2-7|TRBD2|.
CATGGSRRNEQYF
TGTGCGACGGGCGGGAGCCGGAGAAACGAGCAGTACTTC
>TRBV7-9|TRBJ2-2|.|.
CASSLSRGYTGELFF
TGTGCCAGCAGCTTAAGTCGAGGGTACACCGGGGAGCTGTTTTTT
>TRBV18|TRBJ1-2|.|.
CASSPRGSIDYPPNYGYTF
TGTGCCAGCTCACCAAGGGGAAGTATAGATTACCCTCCTAACTATGGCTACACCTTC
>TRBV28|TRBJ1-5|.|.
CASSPQRGGLVGNQPQHF
TGTGCCAGCAGCCCTCAAAGGGGGGGGTTGGTAGGCAATCAGCCCCAGCATTTT
>TRBV4-1|TRBJ2-3|.|.
CASSQAIVLAGSTDTQYF
TGCGCCAGCAGCCAAGCCATTGTACTAGCCGGGAGCACAGATACGCAGTATTTT
>TRBV5-1|TRBJ2-2|TRBD1|.
CASSSRQGPTGELFF
TGCGCCAGCAGCTCCCGACAGGGTCCCACCGGGGAGCTGTTTTTT
>TRBV28|TRBJ2-7|.|.
CASIPRLESKFTYEQYF
TGTGCCAGCATCCCTAGACTGGAGTCGAAATTCACCTACGAGCAGTACTTC
>TRBV7-9|TRBJ2-2|.|few
CASSPQGSLGELFF
TGTGCCAGCAGCCCGCAGGGTAGCCTAGGGGAGCTGTTTTTT
>TRBV11-3|TRBJ2-1|TRBD2|.
CASSLVLSGGSNNEQFF
TGTGCCAGCAGCTTGGTATTGTCGGGGGGGTCGAACAATGAGCAGTTCTTC
>TRBV7-9|TRBJ2-7|.|few
CASSLTGNEQYF
TGTGCCAGCAGCTTAACCGGGAACGAGCAGTACTTC
>TRBV7-2|TRBJ2-5|TRBD2|.
CASSFPPGGLAPETQYF
TGTGCCAGCAGCTTCCCCCCGGGCGGACTAGCTCCTGAGACCCAGTACTTC
>TRBV27|TRBJ1-2|.|.
CASSLDGDYGYTF
TGTGCCAGCAGTTTAGACGGGGACTATGGCTACACCTTC
>TRBV6-5|TRBJ1-4|.|.
CASLNRENEKLFF
TGTGCCAGCTTAAACAGGGAAAATGAAAAACTGTTTTTT
>TRBV14|TRBJ1-2|.|.
CASSQVTTDPYGYTF
TGTGCCAGCAGCCAAGTAACAACAGATCCCTATGGCTACACCTTC
>TRBV14|TRBJ2-3|TRBD1|.
CASSPWTGSTDTQYF
TGTGCCAGCAGTCCTTGGACAGGGAGCACAGATACGCAGTATTTT
>TRBV2|TRBJ1-2|.|once
CASIGRDTTYGYTF
TGTGCCAGCATAGGCCGGGACACAACCTATGGCTACACCTTC
>TRBV19|TRBJ1-1|TRBD1|once
CASSPWDRNTEAFF
TGTGCCAGTAGTCCATGGGACAGGAACACTGAAGCTTTCTTT
>TRBV11-3|TRBJ1-2|.|.
CASSYHGGYGYTF
TGTGCCAGCAGCTACCATGGAGGGTATGGCTACACCTTC
>TRBV25-1|TRBJ2-1|TRBD2|.
CASQSLAGVDEQFF
TGTGCCAGCCAATCCCTAGCGGGAGTAGATGAGCAGTTCTTC
>TRBV4-1|TRBJ2-3|TRBD1|.
CASSQEVDRANTQYF
TGCGCCAGCAGCCAAGAGGTGGACAGGGCAAATACGCAGTATTTT
>TRBV7-9|TRBJ2-7|.|.
CASSAGRFSYEQYF
TGTGCCAGCAGTGCGGGACGTTTCTCCTACGAGCAGTACTTC
>TRBV7-2|TRBJ2-2|.|.
CASSLSAGELFF
TGTGCCAGCAGCTTAAGCGCCGGGGAGCTGTTTTTT
>TRBV2|TRBJ2-3|.|.
CASIPGGITQYF
TGTGCCAGCATCCCTGGGGGGATAACGCAGTATTTT